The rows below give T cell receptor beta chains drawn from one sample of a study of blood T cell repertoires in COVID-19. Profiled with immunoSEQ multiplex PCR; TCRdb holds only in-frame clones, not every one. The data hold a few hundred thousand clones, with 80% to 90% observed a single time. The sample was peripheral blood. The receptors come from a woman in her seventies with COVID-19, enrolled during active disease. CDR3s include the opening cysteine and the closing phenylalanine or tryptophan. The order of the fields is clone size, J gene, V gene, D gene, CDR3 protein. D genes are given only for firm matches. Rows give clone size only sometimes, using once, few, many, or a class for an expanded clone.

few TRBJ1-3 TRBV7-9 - CASSYFTGGNTIYF
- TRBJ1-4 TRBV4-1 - CASSQSRGGFNEKLFF
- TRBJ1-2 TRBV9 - CASSVSGQSLPYGYTF
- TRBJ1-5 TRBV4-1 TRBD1 CASSQEMGGQGNQPQHF
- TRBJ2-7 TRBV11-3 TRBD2 CASSISGSNEQYF
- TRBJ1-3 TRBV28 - CASSLDRRRDTIYF
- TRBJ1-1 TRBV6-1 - CASSEYPGTEAFF
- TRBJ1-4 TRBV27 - CASSDALREKLFF
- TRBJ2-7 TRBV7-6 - CASSLIQGSGYEQYF
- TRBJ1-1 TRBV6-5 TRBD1 CASSNRGSTEAFF